The clone carrying this T cell receptor (beta chain) occurred a few times. Sequencing was performed with immunoSEQ multiplex PCR; in TCRdb, only in-frame clones are kept and a portion is missing. The sample records about 59,000 clones, just under 80% being singletons. Specified time point: baseline pretreatment blood. Described treatment: 15 Gy SBRT to primary tumor, nephrectomy 4 weeks later. The data belong to a study of radiation and T cells in renal cell carcinoma. V lost 3 bases and J lost 8, with 11 bases in between. This CDR3 is built from 12 residues. Germline values: CDR1 SGDLS, CDR2 YYNGEE. The source material was blood, sampled from a patient whose treatment included radiotherapy and nephrectomy. This chain uses TRBV9 with TRBJ1-2; D remains ambiguous. This clonotype originated in a man in his sixties with renal cell carcinoma. The DNA for the CDR3 is TGTGCCAGCAGCGAAATTTATAGAGGCTACACCTTC. It encodes CASSEIYRGYTF.